These 2 T cell receptor beta chains came from one sample sequenced in a study of blood T cell repertoires in COVID-19. Sequencing was performed with immunoSEQ multiplex PCR; in TCRdb, only in-frame clones are kept and a portion is missing. The table includes 450,000 or so clones, around 90% detected once. The sequencing input was peripheral blood. Every receptor here comes from a man younger than 35 with COVID-19, enrolled during active disease.

This chain links TRBV7-2 with TRBJ2-7; possible D gene TRBD1, 8 bases. The CDR3 contains 15 residues. V dropped 5 bases and J dropped 2 bases, with 16 bases sitting between them. The germline V gene has CDR1 SGHTA and CDR2 FQGNSA. CDR3 DNA: TGTGCCAGCAGCGCGAGCGGGACAGGTGCCTACGAGCAGTACTTC. Translated: CASSASGTGAYEQYF.

To note about this clone: One junction end disagrees with the germline gene, perhaps due to a read error. The chain combines TRBV4-1 with TRBJ1-2; 7 nucleotides agree with TRBD1. Germline-derived CDR1 and CDR2 are MGHRA and YSYEKL. The CDR3 is made up of 14 amino acids. CDR3 residues: CASSLDRAPYAGIF. CDR3 bases: TGCGCCAGCAGCCTCGACAGGGCGCCCTACGCGGGGATCTTC.